These 28 T cell receptor beta chains were all obtained from the same sample, sequenced in a study of PD-1 blockade in classical Hodgkin lymphoma. Measured with immunoSEQ multiplex PCR; TCRdb has only the in-frame clones, and not every one. The sample contains almost 100,000 clones, roughly 92% of which appear only once. Every patient experienced relapse after autologous stem cell transplantation, and brentuximab vedotin exposure varied. The sample was peripheral blood mononuclear cells (PBMCs), taken at baseline. These receptor sequences come from a human donor with classical Hodgkin lymphoma.

Written as DNA, the CDR3 is TGCAGCGTTGAAGGGGGGGAGAAGGGAATTAGCAATGAGCAGTTCTTC. This codes for CSVEGGEKGISNEQFF. The chain couples TRBV29-1 to TRBJ2-1; the D gene is possibly TRBD2 (6 bases). The CDR3 has 16 amino acids. From germline, CDR1 is SQVTM and CDR2 ANQGSEA. Deletions cut 1 base from V and 6 bases from J, with 19 bases between.

This clone was detected once. The CDR3 is CASSGGQPSGNTIYF. Here the CDR3 DNA reads TGTGCCAGCAGTGGTGGACAGCCGTCTGGAAACACCATATATTTT. The chain employs TRBV2 and TRBJ1-3; the D gene is possibly TRBD1 (6 bases). With 4 bases removed from V and 1 base from J, the gap between germline ends came to 11 bases. CDR3 length: 15 residues. Germline V lookup: CDR1 SNHLY, CDR2 FYNNEI.

This chain links TRBV19 with TRBJ1-2, with TRBD1 matching 7 bases. The germline V gene encodes CDR1 LNHDA and CDR2 SQIVND (reference sequence). Unmatched junction bases numbered 17, after V lost 7 bases and J lost 6 bases. The CDR3 spans 16 residues. CDR3 residues: CASITNSGTVTDGYTF. The CDR3 nucleotides read TGTGCCAGTATTACGAACTCCGGGACAGTCACGGATGGCTACACCTTC. Variable domain in full (rest from reference TRBV19 and TRBJ1-2): DGGITQSPKYLFRKEGQNVTLSCEQNLNHDAMYWYRQDPGQGLRLIYYSQIVNDFQKGDIAEGYSVSREKKESFPLTVTSAQKNPTAFYLCASITNSGTVTDGYTFGSGTRLTVV.

J is TRBJ1-2 and V is TRBV11-2; the D is unclear. V dropped 5 bases and J dropped 7 bases, with 14 bases sitting between them. CDR3 length equals 13 residues. Germline V gene sequence: CDR1 SGHAT, CDR2 FQNNGV. The CDR3 here is CASSKSWDPGYTF. CDR3 coding DNA: TGTGCCAGCAGCAAAAGCTGGGATCCTGGCTACACCTTC.

This clone was detected only once. J is TRBJ2-1 and V is TRBV13; D is tentatively TRBD1 or TRBD2 (6 bases each). The CDR3 has 14 residues. V was clipped by 5 bases and J by 6 bases, with 14 bases between them. From germline, CDR1 is PRHDT and CDR2 FYEKMQ (reference sequence). The chain's CDR3 is CASSEERGPNEQFF. In DNA form, the CDR3 reads TGTGCCAGCAGCGAGGAACGGGGGCCCAATGAGCAGTTCTTC.

V usage is TRBV19 and J usage is TRBJ1-2, with D unresolved. Trimming cost V 3 bases and J 4 bases, with 18 bases left between them. The CDR3 covers 16 residues. Germline values: CDR1 LNHDA, CDR2 SQIVND (reference sequence). CDR3 nucleotides: TGTGCCAGTAGTATTGGAGGCGGAGGCTATGGCTATGGCTACACCTTC. The encoded protein is CASSIGGGGYGYGYTF.

The chain carries TRBV28 and TRBJ2-2, with 7 bases identical to TRBD2. Losses at the gene ends were 1 base for V and 1 base for J; bases not matched to a gene: 3. Germline-derived CDR1 and CDR2 are MDHEN and SYDVKM. The CDR3 is made up of 16 amino acids. CDR3 residues: CASSLSSSGNTGELFF. Here the CDR3 DNA reads TGTGCCAGCAGTTTATCTTCTAGCGGGAACACCGGGGAGCTGTTTTTT.

The gene calls are TRBV18 and TRBJ2-2; D possibly matches TRBD1 or TRBD2 (5 bases each). V lost 3 bases, J lost 0 bases, and 14 bases lay in between. CDR1 KGHSH and CDR2 LQKENI come from the germline V gene. The CDR3 is made up of 17 amino acids. Written as DNA, the CDR3 is TGTGCCAGCTCACCGCGGGTTCAGGGCGCGAACACCGGGGAGCTGTTTTTT. Translated, it gives CASSPRVQGANTGELFF.

The chain joins TRBV7-3 to TRBJ2-7, with 7 bases aligning to TRBD1. The CDR3 spans 13 residues. Germline V gives CDR1 SGHTA, CDR2 FQGTGA. V lost 4 bases, J lost 5 bases, and 5 bases stayed unmatched. CDR3 bases: TGTGCCAGCAGCTCTACAGGGGACCACGAGCAGTACTTC. It encodes CASSSTGDHEQYF. The full variable domain, its missing parts supplied by reference TRBV7-3 and TRBJ2-7, is GAGVSQTPSNKVTEKGKYVELRCDPISGHTALYWYRQSLGQGPEFLIYFQGTGAADDSGLPNDRFFAVRPEGSVSTLKIQRTERGDSAVYLCASSSTGDHEQYFGPGTRLTVT.

The chain couples TRBV15 to TRBJ1-5, with 8 bases aligning to TRBD1. J lost 3 bases, V lost 1 base, and 5 bases had no gene match. This CDR3 has 16 amino acids. Germline CDR1 and CDR2: LNHNV and YYDKDF (reference sequence). CDR3 DNA: TGTGCCACCAGCAGAGTAGGGACAGGCCTCAATCAGCCCCAGCATTTT. Translated, it gives CATSRVGTGLNQPQHF.

The V call is TRBV28, the J call TRBJ1-1; D ambiguous. V was clipped by 7 bases and J by 1 base, with 10 bases between them. This CDR3 contains 13 residues. Germline lookup yields CDR1 MDHEN and CDR2 SYDVKM. The DNA of the CDR3 is TGTGCCAGCAACCCTCCAGGGAACACTGAAGCTTTCTTT. This codes for CASNPPGNTEAFF. Supplemented by reference TRBV28 and TRBJ1-1, the full variable domain reads DVKVTQSSRYLVKRTGEKVFLECVQDMDHENMFWYRQDPGLGLRLIYFSYDVKMKEKGDIPEGYSVSREKKERFSLILESASTNQTSMYLCASNPPGNTEAFFGQGTRLTVV.

This chain joins TRBV27 and TRBJ2-2; maybe TRBD2 (6 bases). Germline V gene sequence: CDR1 MNHEY, CDR2 SMNVEV (reference sequence). The CDR3 consists of 14 residues. Trimming pared 2 bases from V and 6 bases from J, leaving 10 bases between. CDR3 sequence reads: CASSLDWGAGELFF. In DNA, the CDR3 is TGTGCCAGCAGTTTAGATTGGGGGGCCGGGGAGCTGTTTTTT.

V is TRBV29-1 and J is TRBJ2-7, with 15 bases that match TRBD2. V gave up 1 base and J gave up 1 base; unmatched junction bases: 5. This CDR3 region has 17 residues. Germline lookup yields CDR1 SQVTM and CDR2 ANQGSEA. The CDR3 DNA reads TGCAGCGTTGAAGCCGGACTAGCGGGAGGGCCGTCCTACGAGCAGTACTTC. This codes for CSVEAGLAGGPSYEQYF.

This chain joins TRBV27 and TRBJ2-7, with D perhaps TRBD1 or TRBD2 (5 bases each). The CDR3 is 13 amino acids. With 8 bases removed from V and 0 bases from J, the gap between germline ends came to 11 bases. CDR1 and CDR2 from the germline V gene are MNHEY and SMNVEV (reference sequence). Written as DNA, the CDR3 is TGTGCCAGCGGGACCCGCGCCTCCTACGAGCAGTACTTC. Translated, it gives CASGTRASYEQYF.

The chain has TRBV7-8 and TRBJ2-6; no definite D call. This CDR3 has 15 amino acids. V lost 1 base and J 0 bases, leaving 4 bases between the germline ends. Germline V gene data show CDR1 as SGHVS and CDR2 as FQNEAQ. The CDR3 DNA reads as TGTGCCAGCAGCTTAGTCCCCTCTGGGGCCAACGTCCTGACTTTC. It is translated as CASSLVPSGANVLTF.

The V and J genes are TRBV7-9 and TRBJ2-7, with D tentatively TRBD1 (6 bases). The CDR3 is 18 residues long. Trimming left V 0 bases short and J 3 bases short, with 21 bases between. CDR1 is SEHNR, CDR2 FQNEAQ, per germline (reference sequence). As DNA, the CDR3 is TGTGCCAGCAGCTTAGCCGTTGTGGTCACCCGACAGGACTACGAGCAGTACTTC. The encoded protein is CASSLAVVVTRQDYEQYF.

The rearrangement links TRBV7-6 to TRBJ2-1; 8 bases fit TRBD2. The germline gives CDR1 SGHVS, CDR2 FNYEAQ. This CDR3 region has 15 residues. V shed 2 bases and J 9 bases; nucleotides not matched to a gene: 9. In DNA, the CDR3 is TGTGCCAGCAGCTTAACCTCGGGGACTAGGATTGAGCAGTTCTTC. Translated: CASSLTSGTRIEQFF.

The V and J genes are TRBV4-2 and TRBJ2-7, with 8 bases that match TRBD1. This CDR3 spans 14 amino acids. Per germline, CDR1 LGHNA and CDR2 YNFKEQ. V lost 4 bases, J lost 1 base, and 3 bases stayed unmatched. The CDR3 nucleotides are TGTGCCAGCAGCCCGCAGGGGGCATCCTACGAGCAGTACTTC. Translating gives CASSPQGASYEQYF.

The J gene is TRBJ1-2, the V gene TRBV29-1, with D maybe TRBD1 (6 bases). From germline, CDR1 is SQVTM and CDR2 ANQGSEA. V lost 4 bases and J lost 5, with 20 bases in between. The CDR3 loop spans 15 amino acids. CDR3 sequence: CSVATGSGALYGYTF. Here the CDR3 DNA reads TGCAGCGTTGCGACAGGATCGGGGGCACTATATGGCTACACCTTC.

This rearrangement joins TRBV28 to TRBJ2-2; a possible D gene is TRBD2 (5 bases). The CDR3 contains 14 residues. Looked up from germline, CDR1 is MDHEN and CDR2 is SYDVKM. V shed 7 bases and J shed 1 base, with 10 bases lying between them. The CDR3 coding sequence is TGTGCCAGCACACTAGGCCGGAACACCGGGGAGCTGTTTTTT. Its protein is CASTLGRNTGELFF.

The gene calls are TRBV9 and TRBJ1-5; 8 nucleotides agree with TRBD1. This CDR3 has 15 amino acids. Unmatched junction bases numbered 9, after V lost 4 bases and J lost 6 bases. The germline CDR1 and CDR2 sequences are SGDLS and YYNGEE. CDR3 sequence reads: CASSLYRGGFQPQHF. In DNA, the CDR3 is TGTGCCAGCAGCTTGTACAGGGGGGGATTTCAGCCCCAGCATTTT. Using reference TRBV9 and TRBJ1-5 for the parts outside the CDR3, the full variable domain is DSGVTQTPKHLITATGQRVTLRCSPRSGDLSVYWYQQSLDQGLQFLIQYYNGEERAKGNILERFSAQQFPDLHSELNLSSLELGDSALYFCASSLYRGGFQPQHFGDGTRLSIL.

The rearrangement uses TRBV2 and TRBJ1-1; 7 bases map to TRBD1. After removal of 5 bases from V and 0 bases from J, the junction contained 6 bases not matched to a gene. Germline CDR1 is SNHLY and CDR2 is FYNNEI. The CDR3 runs 15 residues. Here the CDR3 DNA reads TGTGCCAGCAGTCCGGGACAGCACATGAACACTGAAGCTTTCTTT. It specifies CASSPGQHMNTEAFF.

CDR3 nucleotides: TGTGCCATCAGTGAGTCGGGAAACACCATATATTTT. Its protein product is CAISESGNTIYF. This chain joins TRBV10-3 and TRBJ1-3; D is uncertain. Germline V gene lookup returns CDR1 ENHRY and CDR2 SYGVKD. Trimming removed 0 bases at V and 4 bases at J, with 1 base between. The CDR3 sequence is 12 residues long.

The CDR3 loop is CASSAGTGAYEQYF. DNA for the CDR3: TGTGCCAGTAGTGCCGGGACAGGGGCCTACGAGCAGTACTTC. The chain carries TRBV19 and TRBJ2-7, with TRBD1 identical over 10 bases. Per germline, CDR1 LNHDA and CDR2 SQIVND (reference sequence). The CDR3 extends over 14 amino acids. J lost 2 bases, V lost 5 bases, and 3 bases had no gene match.

With regard to this clone: Within the sample, other DNA sequences also encode this same CDR3. The V and J genes are TRBV19 and TRBJ2-7, with TRBD1 identical over 10 bases. Germline CDR1 and CDR2: LNHDA and SQIVND (reference sequence). This CDR3 spans 14 amino acids. J gave up 0 bases and V 4 bases, and 0 bases lay outside the gene matches. The CDR3: CASSRTGGSYEQYF. Written as DNA, the CDR3 is TGTGCCAGTAGTAGGACAGGGGGCTCCTACGAGCAGTACTTC.

This clone occurred once. The chain carries TRBV15 and TRBJ1-1, with 8 nucleotides matching TRBD1. The CDR3 has 15 amino acids. V shed 4 bases, J shed 1 base, and the junction held 5 bases outside the gene matches. Germline-derived CDR1 and CDR2 are LNHNV and YYDKDF (reference sequence). The CDR3 nucleotides read TGTGCCACCAGCACTGACAGGGGCGAGAACACTGAAGCTTTCTTT. Protein: CATSTDRGENTEAFF. The whole variable domain, filled in from reference TRBV15 and TRBJ1-1, reads DAMVIQNPRYQVTQFGKPVTLSCSQTLNHNVMYWYQQKSSQAPKLLFHYYDKDFNNEADTPDNFQSRRPNTSFCFLDIRSPGLGDTAMYLCATSTDRGENTEAFFGQGTRLTVV.

The V and J genes are TRBV4-1 and TRBJ1-4; weak D call: TRBD1 (6 bases). The ends were cut back, 2 bases at V and 7 bases at J, with 17 bases in the middle. This CDR3 is built from 16 residues. Germline loops: CDR1 MGHRA, CDR2 YSYEKL. As DNA, the CDR3 is TGCGCCAGCAGCCAATCGGGGGGCGCGCGGGGTGAAAAACTGTTTTTT. This encodes CASSQSGGARGEKLFF.

The V and J genes are TRBV30 and TRBJ2-1, with TRBD2 identical over 8 bases. J was trimmed by 2 bases and V by 4 bases; bases with no gene match: 7. In germline, CDR1 is GTSNPN, CDR2 SVGIG (reference sequence). The CDR3 has 15 residues. CDR3 DNA sequence: TGTGCCTGGATTCCCAGCGGGAGACCCTACAATGAGCAGTTCTTC. It codes for CAWIPSGRPYNEQFF.